Described below is a single TCR beta chain sequence and its context. The method was immunoSEQ multiplex PCR; TCRdb's version includes in-frame clones alone and lacks a portion of them. The sample lists approximately 250,000 clones; around 90% were seen once. Patients of the Seattle cohort, enrolled during active infection, were followed longitudinally. The record originates from a study of blood T cell repertoires in COVID-19. Germline CDR1 is LNHDA and CDR2 is SQIVND (reference sequence). This CDR3 contains 13 residues. The V end lost 5 bases, the J end lost 12 bases, and 19 bases lay between the germline ends.

The origin of this receptor is a man under 40 with COVID-19, enrolled during active disease. The chain joins TRBV19 to TRBJ1-1; the D gene is possibly TRBD1 (6 bases). Specimen: peripheral blood. The CDR3 loop reads CASSETGTRLPFF. The CDR3 bases are TGTGCCAGTAGTGAAACCGGGACACGGCTGCCTTTCTTT.